Listed below are T cell receptor beta chains from one sample, sequenced in a study of blood T cell repertoires in COVID-19. Data came from immunoSEQ multiplex PCR; TCRdb stores just in-frame clones and leaves some out. Among approximately 210,000 clones listed, around four fifths were seen once. Sequenced sample: peripheral blood. These receptor sequences come from a human donor in a cohort sampled during active COVID-19. The CDR3 runs from the conserved cysteine through the conserved F or W. The D gene is left open where the match is weak. The listing skips clone size in some rows; elsewhere it reads once, few, many or a size class.

d_call: -; j_call: TRBJ1-2; v_call: TRBV5-1; clone_size: -; cdr3_aa: CASSVGIPTDQFSTF; cdr3_nt: TGCGCCAGCAGCGTGGGAATTCCGACAGACCAGTTCTCTACCTTC
d_call: TRBD1; j_call: TRBJ1-2; v_call: TRBV24-1; clone_size: -; cdr3_aa: CATSEDGTGGYTF; cdr3_nt: TGTGCCACCAGTGAAGACGGGACAGGTGGCTACACCTTC
d_call: TRBD1; j_call: TRBJ2-5; v_call: TRBV6-6; clone_size: -; cdr3_aa: CASSYPGQYQETQYF; cdr3_nt: TGTGCCAGCAGTTACCCGGGACAGTACCAAGAGACCCAGTACTTC
d_call: -; j_call: TRBJ2-3; v_call: TRBV7-9; clone_size: few; cdr3_aa: CASSLRGPSTDTQYF; cdr3_nt: TGTGCCAGCAGCTTAAGGGGTCCTAGCACAGATACGCAGTATTTT
d_call: -; j_call: TRBJ1-1; v_call: TRBV14; clone_size: -; cdr3_aa: CASSQVEPFQQGLGAEAFF; cdr3_nt: TGTGCCAGCAGCCAAGTTGAACCATTCCAACAGGGCCTCGGGGCTGAAGCTTTCTTT
d_call: TRBD1; j_call: TRBJ2-5; v_call: TRBV11-1; clone_size: once; cdr3_aa: CASSGPGTGLQETQYF; cdr3_nt: TGTGCCAGCAGCGGACCCGGGACAGGGCTCCAAGAGACCCAGTACTTC
d_call: -; j_call: TRBJ1-3; v_call: TRBV11-2; clone_size: -; cdr3_aa: CASSLRVGSGNTIYF; cdr3_nt: TGTGCCAGCAGCCTCCGGGTCGGCTCTGGAAACACCATATATTTT
d_call: -; j_call: TRBJ2-2; v_call: TRBV18; clone_size: -; cdr3_aa: CASSPGQLFSELFF; cdr3_nt: TGTGCCAGCTCCCCCGGACAGCTCTTTTCGGAGCTGTTTTTT
d_call: -; j_call: TRBJ1-5; v_call: TRBV29-1; clone_size: -; cdr3_aa: CSVGGGGNQPQHF; cdr3_nt: TGCAGCGTTGGAGGGGGTGGGAATCAGCCCCAGCATTTT
d_call: -; j_call: TRBJ1-5; v_call: TRBV5-1; clone_size: -; cdr3_aa: CASSPGEGLSNQPQHF; cdr3_nt: TGCGCCAGCAGCCCCGGGGAGGGTCTAAGCAATCAGCCCCAGCATTTT
d_call: TRBD2; j_call: TRBJ2-5; v_call: TRBV7-6; clone_size: many; cdr3_aa: CASSLGGGGAGETQYF; cdr3_nt: TGTGCCAGCAGCTTAGGTGGCGGGGGGGCCGGAGAGACCCAGTACTTC
d_call: TRBD2; j_call: TRBJ2-7; v_call: TRBV3-1/TRBV3-2; clone_size: -; cdr3_aa: CASSQGLAGPYEQYF; cdr3_nt: TGTGCCAGCAGCCAAGGACTAGCGGGGCCCTACGAGCAGTACTTC
d_call: -; j_call: TRBJ1-2; v_call: TRBV20-1; clone_size: -; cdr3_aa: CGVRSDYGYTF; cdr3_nt: TGCGGAGTGAGGTCTGACTATGGCTACACCTTC
d_call: -; j_call: TRBJ2-3; v_call: TRBV3-1/TRBV3-2; clone_size: -; cdr3_aa: CASRSASDTQYF; cdr3_nt: TGTGCCAGCCGGAGCGCGTCAGATACGCAGTATTTT
d_call: TRBD1; j_call: TRBJ1-5; v_call: TRBV19; clone_size: -; cdr3_aa: CASSIFWTGYNQPQHF; cdr3_nt: TGTGCCAGTAGTATTTTTTGGACAGGGTACAATCAGCCCCAGCATTTT
d_call: -; j_call: TRBJ1-1; v_call: TRBV27; clone_size: -; cdr3_aa: CASSLQVGTEAFF; cdr3_nt: TGTGCCAGCAGTCTACAGGTCGGCACTGAAGCTTTCTTT
d_call: -; j_call: TRBJ2-1; v_call: TRBV13; clone_size: -; cdr3_aa: CASTQSGFFNEQFF; cdr3_nt: TGTGCCAGCACCCAAAGCGGGTTTTTCAATGAGCAGTTCTTC
d_call: TRBD2; j_call: TRBJ2-3; v_call: TRBV7-8; clone_size: -; cdr3_aa: CASSPHLIAGGTDTQYF; cdr3_nt: TGTGCCAGCAGCCCCCACCTCATAGCGGGAGGTACAGATACGCAGTATTTT
d_call: TRBD1; j_call: TRBJ1-2; v_call: TRBV6-6; clone_size: -; cdr3_aa: CASSYRDRAHGYTF; cdr3_nt: TGTGCCAGCAGTTACCGGGACAGGGCTCATGGCTACACCTTC
d_call: TRBD2; j_call: TRBJ2-1; v_call: TRBV5-8; clone_size: -; cdr3_aa: CASSSGTSIDIGEQFF; cdr3_nt: TGTGCCAGCAGCTCCGGGACTAGTATCGATATTGGTGAGCAGTTCTTC
d_call: TRBD2; j_call: TRBJ2-5; v_call: TRBV7-7; clone_size: -; cdr3_aa: CASSPGGVSSQETQYF; cdr3_nt: TGTGCTAGCAGCCCTGGGGGGGTCTCGTCCCAAGAGACCCAGTACTTC
d_call: TRBD1; j_call: TRBJ1-1; v_call: TRBV6-6; clone_size: -; cdr3_aa: CASSLTGAMNTEAFF; cdr3_nt: TGTGCCAGCAGTTTAACAGGGGCGATGAACACTGAAGCTTTCTTT
d_call: -; j_call: TRBJ2-1; v_call: TRBV10-1; clone_size: -; cdr3_aa: CASSEPPSDEQFF; cdr3_nt: TGCGCCAGCAGTGAGCCGCCGAGCGATGAGCAGTTCTTC
d_call: -; j_call: TRBJ1-6; v_call: TRBV6-6; clone_size: -; cdr3_aa: CASLVGDNSPLHF; cdr3_nt: TGTGCCAGCTTAGTAGGGGATAATTCACCCCTCCACTTT
d_call: -; j_call: TRBJ2-7; v_call: TRBV10-3; clone_size: -; cdr3_aa: CAINQGGSYEQYF; cdr3_nt: TGTGCCATCAATCAGGGCGGCTCCTACGAGCAGTACTTC
d_call: -; j_call: TRBJ2-5; v_call: TRBV3-1/TRBV3-2; clone_size: -; cdr3_aa: CASSDRLKETQYF; cdr3_nt: TGTGCCAGCAGCGATCGACTGAAAGAGACCCAGTACTTC
d_call: -; j_call: TRBJ1-5; v_call: TRBV19; clone_size: -; cdr3_aa: CASRQGQPYSNQPQHF; cdr3_nt: TGTGCCAGTAGGCAAGGACAGCCTTATAGCAATCAGCCCCAGCATTTT
d_call: -; j_call: TRBJ1-1; v_call: TRBV6-4; clone_size: -; cdr3_aa: CASSAERSGTEAFF; cdr3_nt: TGTGCCAGCAGTGCAGAAAGAAGTGGTACTGAAGCTTTCTTT
d_call: -; j_call: TRBJ2-1; v_call: TRBV30; clone_size: -; cdr3_aa: CAWTRPGLINNEQFF; cdr3_nt: TGTGCCTGGACGAGGCCGGGACTGATTAACAATGAGCAGTTCTTC
d_call: -; j_call: TRBJ1-2; v_call: TRBV3-1/TRBV3-2; clone_size: -; cdr3_aa: CASSQAAEIYGYTF; cdr3_nt: TGTGCCAGCAGCCAAGCGGCGGAGATCTATGGCTACACCTTC
d_call: -; j_call: TRBJ1-5; v_call: TRBV7-9; clone_size: once; cdr3_aa: CASMGAGDGNQPQHF; cdr3_nt: TGTGCCAGCATGGGAGCAGGGGACGGCAATCAGCCCCAGCATTTT
d_call: -; j_call: TRBJ2-5; v_call: TRBV7-8; clone_size: -; cdr3_aa: CASSLGAGQGTETQYF; cdr3_nt: TGTGCCAGCAGCTTAGGGGCAGGCCAGGGCACAGAGACCCAGTACTTC
d_call: TRBD2; j_call: TRBJ2-7; v_call: TRBV7-6; clone_size: -; cdr3_aa: CASSSRGLAGEEQYF; cdr3_nt: TGTGCCAGCAGCTCCAGGGGACTAGCGGGAGAGGAGCAGTACTTC
d_call: TRBD1; j_call: TRBJ2-7; v_call: TRBV11-2; clone_size: -; cdr3_aa: CASSLTPGTDSEQYF; cdr3_nt: TGTGCCAGCAGCTTGACGCCTGGGACAGATAGCGAGCAGTACTTC
d_call: TRBD1; j_call: TRBJ1-2; v_call: TRBV6-5; clone_size: -; cdr3_aa: CASDRGEDGYTF; cdr3_nt: TGTGCCAGCGACAGGGGGGAGGATGGCTACACCTTC
d_call: TRBD1; j_call: TRBJ1-6; v_call: TRBV9; clone_size: -; cdr3_aa: CASSVGTGMNSPLHF; cdr3_nt: TGTGCCAGCAGCGTAGGGACAGGGATGAATTCACCCCTCCACTTT
d_call: TRBD2; j_call: TRBJ2-7; v_call: TRBV7-9; clone_size: -; cdr3_aa: CASSLALATYEQYF; cdr3_nt: TGTGCCAGCAGCTTAGCACTAGCGACGTACGAGCAGTACTTC
d_call: TRBD2; j_call: TRBJ2-7; v_call: TRBV7-2; clone_size: once; cdr3_aa: CASSLVLAGYEQYF; cdr3_nt: TGTGCCAGCAGCTTAGTACTAGCGGGATACGAGCAGTACTTC
d_call: -; j_call: TRBJ1-5; v_call: TRBV4-1; clone_size: -; cdr3_aa: CASSQEADSYSNQPQHF; cdr3_nt: TGCGCCAGCAGCCAAGAAGCAGACTCATATAGCAATCAGCCCCAGCATTTT
d_call: -; j_call: TRBJ2-3; v_call: TRBV11-2; clone_size: -; cdr3_aa: CASSSRPASEADTQYF; cdr3_nt: TGTGCCAGCAGCTCCCGCCCAGCTAGCGAGGCAGATACGCAGTATTTT
d_call: -; j_call: TRBJ1-5; v_call: TRBV2; clone_size: -; cdr3_aa: CASSGSGADQPQHF; cdr3_nt: TGTGCCAGCAGTGGATCAGGGGCCGATCAGCCCCAGCATTTT
d_call: -; j_call: TRBJ2-5; v_call: TRBV24-1; clone_size: -; cdr3_aa: CATSDPTVQETQYF; cdr3_nt: TGTGCCACCAGTGACCCGACAGTTCAAGAGACCCAGTACTTC
d_call: TRBD2; j_call: TRBJ2-1; v_call: TRBV19; clone_size: -; cdr3_aa: CASRQTSGAYNEQFF; cdr3_nt: TGTGCCAGTAGACAGACTAGCGGAGCTTACAATGAGCAGTTCTTC
d_call: -; j_call: TRBJ1-6; v_call: TRBV27; clone_size: -; cdr3_aa: CASSSTGSPLHF; cdr3_nt: TGTGCCAGCAGTTCGACTGGTTCACCCCTCCACTTT
d_call: TRBD1; j_call: TRBJ1-5; v_call: TRBV30; clone_size: -; cdr3_aa: CAWSVRGLQPQHF; cdr3_nt: TGTGCCTGGAGTGTTAGGGGGCTTCAGCCCCAGCATTTT
d_call: -; j_call: TRBJ2-3; v_call: TRBV28; clone_size: many; cdr3_aa: CASSLNPASSAQYF; cdr3_nt: TGTGCCAGCAGTCTCAACCCTGCCTCATCGGCGCAGTATTTT
d_call: TRBD2; j_call: TRBJ2-1; v_call: TRBV9; clone_size: -; cdr3_aa: CASRSGPTSGGTEQFF; cdr3_nt: TGTGCCAGCAGAAGTGGGCCCACTAGCGGGGGAACTGAGCAGTTCTTC
d_call: TRBD2; j_call: TRBJ2-7; v_call: TRBV10-3; clone_size: -; cdr3_aa: CAISESASGGPTYEQYF; cdr3_nt: TGTGCCATCAGTGAGTCTGCTAGCGGAGGCCCAACCTACGAGCAGTACTTC
d_call: -; j_call: TRBJ2-1; v_call: TRBV23-1; clone_size: -; cdr3_aa: CASSRPGQISYNEQFF; cdr3_nt: TGCGCCAGCAGTCGACCGGGACAAATCTCCTACAATGAGCAGTTCTTC